Sequencing of this T cell receptor (beta chain) was carried out in a study of blood T cell repertoires in COVID-19. Study-wide context: Acute and convalescent COVID-19 samples came from the United States, Italy and Spain.

In germline, CDR1 is SGHTA, CDR2 FQGNSA. This CDR3 contains 15 residues. V lost 5 bases to trimming and J lost 8 bases; unmatched junction nucleotides: 13. Methods used by the authors: Reference gene primer amplification yielded estimated nucleated cell counts. Data came from immunoSEQ multiplex PCR; TCRdb stores just in-frame clones and leaves some out. The D gene and trimming were derived from the DNA, and the V and J assignments and clone size from that table. Among around 200,000 clones listed, around 83% were seen once. Sequenced sample: peripheral blood. V is TRBV7-2 and J is TRBJ1-2; 8 nucleotides agree with TRBD1. This TCR was sampled from a man in his fifties or sixties with active or convalescent COVID-19. CDR3 sequence: CASSGSGTGRGGYTF. The CDR3 coding sequence is TGTGCCAGCAGCGGATCCGGGACAGGACGGGGAGGCTACACCTTC.